Listed below are T cell receptor beta chains from one sample, sequenced in a study of vaccination and CD4 T cells after COVID-19. These receptors' targets are unknown. TCRdb used MiXCR to reprocess the PCR reads, holding one entry per CDR3 protein. Here the sample spans some 20,000 distinct CDR3 sequences, less than 60% being singletons. The input for sequencing was CD4+ T cells from blood, cultured in vitro, taken after SARS-CoV-2 vaccination. The source is a human donor who had recovered from COVID-19. The CDR3 runs from the conserved cysteine through the conserved F or W. The D gene is left open where the match is weak. Size tells how often a clone was seen (once, few, many) or the class of an expanded clone, and some rows leave it out.

few,TRBD1,TRBV7-2,TRBJ2-5,CASRDRGRWETQYF
few,TRBD2,TRBV6-5,TRBJ2-3,CASSWTSGRLTDTQYF
.,.,TRBV19,TRBJ1-5,CASTDPGHNQPQHF
.,.,TRBV7-3,TRBJ2-3,CASSDGTVSDTQYF
.,.,TRBV6-2/TRBV6-3,TRBJ1-5,CASSYSGDQPQHF
.,TRBD2,TRBV6-4,TRBJ2-1,CASSDSLAGHIRPYNEQFF
.,.,TRBV5-4,TRBJ2-3,CASSSTMGVEDTQYF
.,.,TRBV6-4,TRBJ1-6,CARGSGGGSSYNSPLHF
few,.,TRBV24-1,TRBJ2-3,CATSDLQGTDTQYF
.,TRBD1,TRBV6-4,TRBJ1-2,CASSEEAGGGYGYTF
.,.,TRBV6-5,TRBJ1-1,CASSYRFEAFF
few,TRBD1,TRBV19,TRBJ2-6,CASLGTGLSGANVLTF
.,TRBD2,TRBV11-2,TRBJ2-7,CASSLGLSGRAAYEQYF
few,.,TRBV7-2,TRBJ1-2,CASSLDHRTFNVYGYTF
few,.,TRBV7-2,TRBJ2-5,CASSLLGQGRVGETQYF
.,.,TRBV11-3,TRBJ2-3,CASSLEWGTTGGTDTQYF
.,.,TRBV7-6,TRBJ2-1,CASSRQVGTYYNEQFF
.,.,TRBV29-1,TRBJ2-7,CSVRSGSEQYF